What follows describes a single T cell receptor beta chain. The data belong to a study of blood T cell repertoires in COVID-19. Study overall: Samples of COVID-19 (acute and convalescent) were obtained from the United States, Italy and Spain.

The method was immunoSEQ multiplex PCR; TCRdb's version includes in-frame clones alone and lacks a portion of them. The sample yields 70,000 to 90,000 clones, approximately 86% seen once. V was shortened by 3 bases and J by 7 bases, with 15 bases between the two germline ends. The V gene's germline CDR1 is MNHNS and CDR2 SASEGT. CDR3 length: 14 amino acids. The sample taken for sequencing was peripheral blood. The clonotype comes from a middle-aged man with acute or convalescent COVID-19. The chain links TRBV6-1 to TRBJ1-2, with D perhaps TRBD1 (5 bases). CDR3 in amino acids: CASSDPNRRGGYTF. The CDR3 DNA reads TGTGCCAGCAGTGATCCGAACAGGAGGGGTGGCTACACCTTC.